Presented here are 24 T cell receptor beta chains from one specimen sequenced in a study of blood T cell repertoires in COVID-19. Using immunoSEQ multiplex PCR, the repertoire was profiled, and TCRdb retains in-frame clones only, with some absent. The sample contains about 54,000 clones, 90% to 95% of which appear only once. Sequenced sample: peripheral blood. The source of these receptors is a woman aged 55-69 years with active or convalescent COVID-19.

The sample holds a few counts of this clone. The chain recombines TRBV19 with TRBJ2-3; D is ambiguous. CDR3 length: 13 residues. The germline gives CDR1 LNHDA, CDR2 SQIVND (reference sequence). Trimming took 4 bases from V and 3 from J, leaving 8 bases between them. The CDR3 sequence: CASSTSGTDTQYF. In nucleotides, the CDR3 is TGTGCCAGTAGTACATCCGGGACAGATACGCAGTATTTT. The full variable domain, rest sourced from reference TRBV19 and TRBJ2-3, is DGGITQSPKYLFRKEGQNVTLSCEQNLNHDAMYWYRQDPGQGLRLIYYSQIVNDFQKGDIAEGYSVSREKKESFPLTVTSAQKNPTAFYLCASSTSGTDTQYFGPGTRLTVL.

CDR3 protein: CASSLGQVGTEAFF. CDR3 DNA sequence: TGTGCCAGCAGTTTAGGACAGGTGGGCACTGAAGCTTTCTTT. The rearrangement joins TRBV27 to TRBJ1-1; 7 positions agree with TRBD1. The CDR3 contains 14 residues. CDR1 MNHEY and CDR2 SMNVEV come from the germline V gene (reference sequence). J lost 4 bases, V lost 2 bases, and 4 bases had no gene match.

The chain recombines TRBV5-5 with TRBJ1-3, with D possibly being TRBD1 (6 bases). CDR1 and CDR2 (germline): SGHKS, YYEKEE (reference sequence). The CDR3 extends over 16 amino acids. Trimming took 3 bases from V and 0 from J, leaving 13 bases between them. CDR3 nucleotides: TGTGCCAGCAGCTGGGGGCCCCCGAGCTCTGGAAACACCATATATTTT. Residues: CASSWGPPSSGNTIYF.

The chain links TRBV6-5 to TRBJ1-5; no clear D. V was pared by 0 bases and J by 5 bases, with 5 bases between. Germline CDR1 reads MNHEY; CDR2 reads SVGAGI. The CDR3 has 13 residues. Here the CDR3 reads CASSYSRDQPQHF. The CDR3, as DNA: TGTGCCAGCAGTTACTCGAGGGATCAGCCCCAGCATTTT.

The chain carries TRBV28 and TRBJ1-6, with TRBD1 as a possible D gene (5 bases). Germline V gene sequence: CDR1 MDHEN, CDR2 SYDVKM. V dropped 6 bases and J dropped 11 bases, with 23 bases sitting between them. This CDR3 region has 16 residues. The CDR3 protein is CASRGPRTKAHPPLHF. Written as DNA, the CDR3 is TGTGCCAGCAGAGGGCCCAGGACAAAAGCCCATCCACCCCTCCACTTT.

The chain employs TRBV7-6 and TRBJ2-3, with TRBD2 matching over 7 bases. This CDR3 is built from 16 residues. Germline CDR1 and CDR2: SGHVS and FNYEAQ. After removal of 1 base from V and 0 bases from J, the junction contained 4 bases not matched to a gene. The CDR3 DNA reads TGTGCCAGCAGCTTAGTTGCGGGAGTGAGCACAGATACGCAGTATTTT. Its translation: CASSLVAGVSTDTQYF.

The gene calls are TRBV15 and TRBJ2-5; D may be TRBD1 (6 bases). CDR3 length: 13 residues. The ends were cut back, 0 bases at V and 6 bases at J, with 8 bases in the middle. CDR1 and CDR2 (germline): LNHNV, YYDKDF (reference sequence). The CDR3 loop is CATSRDRGQTQYF. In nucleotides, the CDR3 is TGTGCCACCAGCAGAGACAGGGGCCAGACCCAGTACTTC.

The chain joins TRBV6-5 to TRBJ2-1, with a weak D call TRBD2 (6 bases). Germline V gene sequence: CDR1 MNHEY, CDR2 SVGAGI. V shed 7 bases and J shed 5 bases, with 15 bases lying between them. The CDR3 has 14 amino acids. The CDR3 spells CASTSGEGHNEQFF. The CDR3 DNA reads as TGTGCCAGCACCTCGGGAGAGGGCCACAATGAGCAGTTCTTC.

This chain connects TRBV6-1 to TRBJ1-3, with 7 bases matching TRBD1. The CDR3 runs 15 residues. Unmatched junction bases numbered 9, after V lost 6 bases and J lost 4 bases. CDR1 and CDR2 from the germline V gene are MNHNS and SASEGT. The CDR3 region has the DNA TGTGCCAGCAGCTGGATTCGAGGGGGCGGAAACACCATATATTTT. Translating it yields CASSWIRGGGNTIYF.

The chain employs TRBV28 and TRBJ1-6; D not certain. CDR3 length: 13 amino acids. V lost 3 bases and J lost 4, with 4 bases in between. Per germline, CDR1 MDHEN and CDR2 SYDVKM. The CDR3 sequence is CASSLTYNSPLHF. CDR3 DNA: TGTGCCAGCAGTTTGACTTATAATTCACCCCTCCACTTT.

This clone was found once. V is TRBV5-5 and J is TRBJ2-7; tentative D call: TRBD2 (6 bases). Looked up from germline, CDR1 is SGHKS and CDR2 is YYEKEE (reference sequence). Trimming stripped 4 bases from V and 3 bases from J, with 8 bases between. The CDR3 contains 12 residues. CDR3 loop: CASSLDYYEQYF. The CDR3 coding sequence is TGTGCCAGCAGCCTGGACTACTACGAGCAGTACTTC.

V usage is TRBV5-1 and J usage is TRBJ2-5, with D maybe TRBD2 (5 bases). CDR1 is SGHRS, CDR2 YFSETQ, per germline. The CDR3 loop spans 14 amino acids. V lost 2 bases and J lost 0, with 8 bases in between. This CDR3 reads CASSFLANQETQYF. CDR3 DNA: TGCGCCAGCAGCTTCCTAGCCAACCAAGAGACCCAGTACTTC.

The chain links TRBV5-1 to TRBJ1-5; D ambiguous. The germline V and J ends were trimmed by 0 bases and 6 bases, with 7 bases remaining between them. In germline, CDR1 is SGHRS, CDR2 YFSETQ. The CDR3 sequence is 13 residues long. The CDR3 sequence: CASSLVGGQPQHF. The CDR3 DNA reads TGCGCCAGCAGCTTGGTTGGAGGTCAGCCCCAGCATTTT.

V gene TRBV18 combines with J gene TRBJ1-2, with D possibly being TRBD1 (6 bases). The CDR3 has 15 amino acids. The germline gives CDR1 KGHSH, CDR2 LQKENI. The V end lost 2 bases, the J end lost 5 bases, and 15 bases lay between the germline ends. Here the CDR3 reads CASSPGQGSGYGYTF. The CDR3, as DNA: TGTGCCAGCTCACCAGGGCAGGGGTCCGGGTATGGCTACACCTTC.

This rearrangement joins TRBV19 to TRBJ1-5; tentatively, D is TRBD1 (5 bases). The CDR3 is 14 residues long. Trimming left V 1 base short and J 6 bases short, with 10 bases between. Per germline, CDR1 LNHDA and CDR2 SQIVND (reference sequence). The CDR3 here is CASSIAGLSQPQHF. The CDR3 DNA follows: TGTGCCAGTAGTATAGCAGGGTTGTCTCAGCCCCAGCATTTT.

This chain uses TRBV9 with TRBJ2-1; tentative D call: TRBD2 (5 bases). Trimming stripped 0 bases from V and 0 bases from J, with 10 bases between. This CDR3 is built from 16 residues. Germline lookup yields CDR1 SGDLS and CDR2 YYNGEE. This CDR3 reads CASSVDTGFSYNEQFF. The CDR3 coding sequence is TGTGCCAGCAGCGTAGATACGGGGTTCTCCTACAATGAGCAGTTCTTC.

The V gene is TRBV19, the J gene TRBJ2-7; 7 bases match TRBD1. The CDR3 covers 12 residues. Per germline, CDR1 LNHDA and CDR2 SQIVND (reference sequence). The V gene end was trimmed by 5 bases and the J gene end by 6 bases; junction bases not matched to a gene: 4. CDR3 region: CASSADRSEQYF. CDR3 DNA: TGTGCCAGTAGTGCGGACAGGTCCGAGCAGTACTTC.

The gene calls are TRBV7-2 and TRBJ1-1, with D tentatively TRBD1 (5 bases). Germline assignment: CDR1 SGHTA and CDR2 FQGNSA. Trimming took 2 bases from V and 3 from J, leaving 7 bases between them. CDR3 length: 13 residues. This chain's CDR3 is CASSLPRDTEAFF. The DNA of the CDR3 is TGTGCCAGCAGCTTACCCAGGGACACTGAAGCTTTCTTT.

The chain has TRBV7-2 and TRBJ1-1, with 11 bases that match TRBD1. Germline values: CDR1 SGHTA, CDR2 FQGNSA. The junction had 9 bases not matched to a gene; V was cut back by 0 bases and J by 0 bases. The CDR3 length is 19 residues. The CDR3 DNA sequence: TGTGCCAGCAGCTTAGCGATAGTCGGGACAGGGGGACTGAACACTGAAGCTTTCTTT. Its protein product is CASSLAIVGTGGLNTEAFF.

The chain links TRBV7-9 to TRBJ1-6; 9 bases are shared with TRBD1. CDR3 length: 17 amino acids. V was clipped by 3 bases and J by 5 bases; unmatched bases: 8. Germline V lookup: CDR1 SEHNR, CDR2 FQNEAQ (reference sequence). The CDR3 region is CASSLGQGERDNSPLHF. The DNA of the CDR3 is TGTGCCAGCAGCTTGGGACAGGGAGAAAGGGATAATTCACCCCTCCACTTT.

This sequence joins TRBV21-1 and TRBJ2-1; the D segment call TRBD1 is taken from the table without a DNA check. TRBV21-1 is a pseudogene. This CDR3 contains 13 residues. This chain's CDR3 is CASSKVGDNEQFF. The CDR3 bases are TGTGCCAGCAGCAAAGTAGGGGACAATGAGCAGTTCTTC.

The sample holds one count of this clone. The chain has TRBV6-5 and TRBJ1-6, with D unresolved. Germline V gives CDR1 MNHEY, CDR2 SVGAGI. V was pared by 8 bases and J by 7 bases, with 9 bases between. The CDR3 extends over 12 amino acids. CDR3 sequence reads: CASARKNSPLHF. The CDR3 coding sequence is TGTGCCAGCGCCAGGAAAAATTCACCCCTCCACTTT.

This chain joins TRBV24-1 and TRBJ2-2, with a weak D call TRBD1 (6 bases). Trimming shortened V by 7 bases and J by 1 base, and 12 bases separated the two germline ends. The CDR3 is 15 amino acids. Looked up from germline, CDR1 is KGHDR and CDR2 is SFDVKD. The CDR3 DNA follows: TGTGCCACCAGCTTCGGACAGCTGAACACCGGGGAGCTGTTTTTT. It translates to CATSFGQLNTGELFF.

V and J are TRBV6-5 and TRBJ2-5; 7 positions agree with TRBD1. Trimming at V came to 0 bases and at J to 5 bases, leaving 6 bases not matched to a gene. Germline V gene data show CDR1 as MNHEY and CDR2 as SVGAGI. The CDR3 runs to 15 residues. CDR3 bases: TGTGCCAGCAGTTACTCGAGAGGGGGCAGGGAGACCCAGTACTTC. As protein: CASSYSRGGRETQYF.